Below are 28 T cell receptor beta chains sequenced from a single sample in a study of OX40 agonist ivuxolimab in advanced cancers. The table came from immunoSEQ multiplex PCR; TCRdb's copy has only in-frame clones and leaves some out. The table has fewer than 35,000 clones, roughly nine tenths seen once; the top ten hold 35% to 45%. The sample in question was CD4+ or CD8+ T cells sorted from blood, obtained in a trial of the OX40 agonist ivuxolimab. Every receptor here comes from an adult with an advanced solid tumor such as melanoma, head and neck, liver or kidney cancer.

V gene TRBV10-1 combines with J gene TRBJ2-7, with D possibly matching TRBD2 (5 bases). Looked up from germline, CDR1 is WNHNN and CDR2 is SYGVQD (reference sequence). Trimming shortened V by 5 bases and J by 7 bases, and 15 bases separated the two germline ends. CDR3 size: 13 residues. This CDR3 is CASSSWETSEQYF. CDR3 nucleotides: TGCGCCAGCAGTAGCTGGGAGACGAGTGAGCAGTACTTC.

V usage is TRBV7-9 and J usage is TRBJ1-4; no reliable D call. Between the trimmed V and J ends, which lost 5 bases and 5 bases, there was a span of 12 bases. The germline V gene encodes CDR1 SEHNR and CDR2 FQNEAQ (reference sequence). This CDR3 is built from 14 residues. CDR3 nucleotides: TGTGCCAGCAGCAATGGGCAGCTAAATGAAAAACTGTTTTTT. Protein: CASSNGQLNEKLFF.

Note on this clone: The junction departs from the called germline gene at one end, perhaps through a read error. This chain uses TRBV7-7 with TRBJ2-7, with 10 nucleotides matching TRBD2. The germline CDR1 and CDR2 sequences are SSHAT and FNYEAQ (reference sequence). CDR3 length equals 15 residues. The CDR3 protein is CASSPSLAGVYEQYF. The DNA for the CDR3 is TGTGCTAGCAGCCCCTCGCTAGCGGGAGTCTACGAGCAGTACTTC.

The rearrangement links TRBV15 to TRBJ2-7; tentative D call: TRBD1 (5 bases). Trimming shortened V by 1 base and J by 3 bases, and 7 bases separated the two germline ends. CDR3 length: 13 amino acids. From germline, CDR1 is LNHNV and CDR2 YYDKDF (reference sequence). The CDR3 DNA is TGTGCCACCAGCAGAGTTCAGGGCTACGAGCAGTACTTC. Translation: CATSRVQGYEQYF.

The chain uses TRBV19 and TRBJ2-1; 7 bases are a match to TRBD2. CDR1 LNHDA and CDR2 SQIVND come from the germline V gene (reference sequence). The CDR3 sequence is 13 residues long. V shed 10 bases, J shed 9 bases, and the junction held 12 bases outside the gene matches. The CDR3 protein is CATGAGLAVEQFF. The CDR3 DNA is TGTGCCACTGGGGCAGGGCTAGCGGTTGAGCAGTTCTTC.

This clone was seen more than once but under ten times. The sample contains more than one DNA sequence encoding this CDR3. The chain has TRBV7-9 and TRBJ1-1, with unresolved D. Germline CDR1 reads SEHNR; CDR2 reads FQNEAQ (reference sequence). CDR3 length equals 12 residues. Trimming removed 5 bases from V and 5 bases from J, with 9 bases in between. CDR3 residues: CASSPGGTEAFF. In nucleotides, the CDR3 is TGTGCCAGCAGCCCGGGAGGTACTGAAGCTTTCTTT.

The chain recombines TRBV6-5 with TRBJ2-1; 11 bases are a match to TRBD2. Germline lookup yields CDR1 MNHEY and CDR2 SVGAGI. Unmatched junction bases numbered 8, after V lost 10 bases and J lost 6 bases. The CDR3 covers 14 residues. CDR3 sequence: CATGVSGGGNEQFF. CDR3 DNA sequence: TGTGCCACGGGAGTTAGCGGGGGGGGCAATGAGCAGTTCTTC.

The rearrangement links TRBV5-1 to TRBJ1-4; 8 bases map to TRBD1. Germline V gene lookup returns CDR1 SGHRS and CDR2 YFSETQ. CDR3 size: 16 residues. V shed 0 bases and J 8 bases; nucleotides not matched to a gene: 9. The CDR3 DNA reads TGCGCCAGCAGCTTGGCCATGGGACAGGAGGGGGAAAAACTGTTTTTT. Amino acids: CASSLAMGQEGEKLFF.

The CDR3 loop reads CATHRDTGELFF. The CDR3 nucleotides read TGTGCCACGCACAGGGACACCGGGGAGCTGTTTTTT. This rearrangement joins TRBV7-9 to TRBJ2-2; D may be TRBD1 (6 bases). V was cut by 10 bases and J by 3 bases, with 9 bases left in between. The CDR3 covers 12 residues. Germline assignment: CDR1 SEHNR and CDR2 FQNEAQ (reference sequence).

V usage is TRBV6-5 and J usage is TRBJ1-3; no definite D call. Trimming left V 6 bases short and J 8 bases short, with 14 bases between. CDR1 and CDR2 (germline): MNHEY, SVGAGI. The CDR3 extends over 13 amino acids. CDR3 sequence: CASSYSWADTIYF. In nucleotides, the CDR3 is TGTGCCAGCAGCTATTCTTGGGCGGACACCATATATTTT.

The chain carries TRBV6-5 and TRBJ2-5; D possibly corresponds to TRBD1 (6 bases). Germline lookup yields CDR1 MNHEY and CDR2 SVGAGI. CDR3 length equals 14 residues. V was shortened by 1 base and J by 2 bases, with 8 bases between the two germline ends. CDR3 sequence: CASSYLDSQETQYF. The CDR3, as DNA: TGTGCCAGCAGTTACTTGGACAGTCAAGAGACCCAGTACTTC.

The chain has TRBV9 and TRBJ1-2; 10 bases match TRBD1. The J segment lost 4 bases and the V segment lost 4 bases, leaving 16 bases of the junction unmatched. The CDR3 covers 18 residues. Germline V gene data show CDR1 as SGDLS and CDR2 as YYNGEE. The chain's CDR3 is CASSSALLDRGIIYGYTF. CDR3 coding DNA: TGTGCCAGCAGCTCCGCCCTCCTGGACAGGGGGATTATCTATGGCTACACCTTC.

The chain uses TRBV5-1 and TRBJ1-1; 11 bases line up with TRBD1. The CDR3 is 14 residues long. Germline V gene sequence: CDR1 SGHRS, CDR2 YFSETQ. Trimming removed 3 bases from V and 11 bases from J; junction bases left unmatched: 9. CDR3 nucleotide sequence: TGCGCCAGCAGCTATGAAGGACAGGGGGCTTTCGCTTTCTTT. It yields the protein CASSYEGQGAFAFF.

The genes are TRBV19 and TRBJ2-1; D is uncertain. This CDR3 has 13 amino acids. Germline V CDR1 and CDR2: LNHDA, SQIVND (reference sequence). Trimming cost V 5 bases and J 3 bases, with 8 bases left between them. The CDR3 DNA reads TGTGCCAGTAGTGTGGACCTCTACAATGAGCAGTTCTTC. It yields the protein CASSVDLYNEQFF.

This chain links TRBV27 with TRBJ2-1, with TRBD2 matching over 9 bases. The length of the CDR3 is 14 residues. The germline V gene encodes CDR1 MNHEY and CDR2 SMNVEV (reference sequence). With 2 bases clipped from V and 7 bases from J, the junction kept 3 bases outside the gene matches. The CDR3 region has the DNA TGTGCCAGCAGTTTACTAGCGGGGTTAAATGAGCAGTTCTTC. Its translation: CASSLLAGLNEQFF.

The rearrangement uses TRBV7-9 and TRBJ1-5, with D hard to call. The V and J ends lost 1 base and 4 bases respectively, with 8 bases between them. The germline CDR1 and CDR2 sequences are SEHNR and FQNEAQ (reference sequence). The CDR3 has 14 residues. The CDR3 sequence is CASSLGRVNQPQHF. CDR3 coding DNA: TGTGCCAGCAGCTTAGGGAGGGTAAATCAGCCCCAGCATTTT.

Of note for this clone: Other nucleotide sequences in the sample specify the same CDR3. V usage is TRBV7-9 and J usage is TRBJ2-5; D may be TRBD1 or TRBD2 (6 bases each). Trimming shortened V by 3 bases and J by 5 bases, and 10 bases separated the two germline ends. The CDR3 has 13 amino acids. The V gene's germline CDR1 is SEHNR and CDR2 FQNEAQ (reference sequence). CDR3 sequence reads: CASSLGGVETQYF. CDR3 in DNA: TGTGCCAGCAGCTTGGGGGGCGTGGAGACCCAGTACTTC.

The rearrangement joins TRBV11-3 to TRBJ2-2, with 8 bases lining up with TRBD1. CDR1 is SGHNT and CDR2 is YENEEA in the germline V gene. The CDR3 has 17 amino acids. Trimming at V came to 5 bases and at J to 1 base, leaving 9 bases not matched to a gene. The CDR3: CASSTPRTGMNTGELFF. As DNA, the CDR3 is TGTGCCAGCAGCACCCCCAGGACAGGGATGAACACCGGGGAGCTGTTTTTT.

The chain carries TRBV2 and TRBJ2-1; maybe TRBD1 (6 bases). The CDR3 totals 16 residues. The germline V gene has CDR1 SNHLY and CDR2 FYNNEI. Trimming cost V 10 bases and J 4 bases, with 23 bases left between them. For the CDR3, the DNA is TGTGCCACAACAGGGTTAGAGATACTTGGGTACAATGAGCAGTTCTTC. Encoded protein: CATTGLEILGYNEQFF. Combining the CDR3 with reference TRBV2 and TRBJ2-1 gives the whole variable domain EPEVTQTPSHQVTQMGQEVILRCVPISNHLYFYWYRQILGQKVEFLVSFYNNEISEKSEIFDDQFSVERPDGSNFTLKIRSTKLEDSAMYFCATTGLEILGYNEQFFGPGTRLTVL.

The V call is TRBV7-9, the J call TRBJ1-2; a possible D gene is TRBD1 (5 bases). The CDR3 extends over 14 amino acids. Trimming left V 2 bases short and J 8 bases short, with 15 bases between. Germline V CDR1 and CDR2: SEHNR, FQNEAQ (reference sequence). The CDR3, as DNA: TGTGCCAGCAGCTTACGGGGCCTAAGTACCGGCTACACCTTC. Translated: CASSLRGLSTGYTF.

The sample holds a few counts of this clone. This chain uses TRBV4-2 with TRBJ2-7, with 7 bases lining up with TRBD2. CDR3 length: 16 amino acids. The V gene's germline CDR1 is LGHNA and CDR2 YNFKEQ. After removal of 2 bases from V and 4 bases from J, the junction contained 11 bases not matched to a gene. CDR3 residues: CASSQLQGLDLYEQYF. The DNA for the CDR3 is TGTGCCAGCAGCCAACTTCAAGGACTAGACTTATACGAGCAGTACTTC.

This clone was seen more than once but under ten times. CDR3 nucleotide sequence: TGCGCCAGCAGCCAAGATCTGGCGTGGCCCCAGCATTTT. Its translation: CASSQDLAWPQHF. The chain couples TRBV4-1 to TRBJ1-5; D unclear. Trimming removed 0 bases from V and 9 bases from J, with 9 bases in between. In germline, CDR1 is MGHRA, CDR2 YSYEKL. The CDR3 spans 13 residues.

This chain links TRBV27 with TRBJ2-7; 8 nucleotides line up with TRBD2. This CDR3 is built from 16 residues. Trimming at V came to 3 bases and at J to 4 bases, leaving 11 bases not matched to a gene. CDR1 MNHEY and CDR2 SMNVEV come from the germline V gene (reference sequence). The CDR3 reads CASSFGGGGPGYEQYF. The CDR3 nucleotides are TGTGCCAGCAGTTTCGGCGGCGGGGGGCCGGGTTACGAGCAGTACTTC.

The J gene is TRBJ1-1, the V gene TRBV12-5; D is undetermined. The CDR3 has 12 amino acids. Germline V gene lookup returns CDR1 LGHNT and CDR2 FRNRAP. Trimming took 0 bases from V and 8 from J, leaving 7 bases between them. CDR3 in amino acids: CASGLVQKEAFF. In nucleotides, the CDR3 is TGTGCTAGTGGTTTGGTACAGAAAGAAGCTTTCTTT.

The rearrangement links TRBV7-9 to TRBJ1-5; D is undetermined. The ends were cut back, 1 base at V and 4 bases at J, with 8 bases in the middle. The CDR3 totals 14 residues. The germline CDR1 and CDR2 sequences are SEHNR and FQNEAQ (reference sequence). The CDR3 coding sequence is TGTGCCAGCAGCTTAGATTACGGTAATCAGCCCCAGCATTTT. This gives the protein CASSLDYGNQPQHF. The whole variable domain, remainder taken from reference TRBV7-9 and TRBJ1-5, is DTGVSQNPRHKITKRGQNVTFRCDPISEHNRLYWYRQTLGQGPEFLTYFQNEAQLEKSRLLSDRFSAERPKGSFSTLEIQRTEQGDSAMYLCASSLDYGNQPQHFGDGTRLSIL.

The CDR3: CASSQESGQLEAFF. The CDR3, as DNA: TGCGCCAGCAGCCAAGAAAGTGGGCAGCTTGAAGCTTTCTTT. The V and J genes are TRBV4-1 and TRBJ1-1; no definite D call. Deletions cut 0 bases from V and 7 bases from J, with 12 bases between. Germline V gene data show CDR1 as MGHRA and CDR2 as YSYEKL. The CDR3 covers 14 residues.

The chain has TRBV5-6 and TRBJ2-1; unclear D gene. In germline, CDR1 is SGHDT, CDR2 YYEEEE. The CDR3 runs 16 residues. V lost 0 bases and J lost 10, with 20 bases in between. CDR3 amino acids: CASSLASGVIYIEQFF. As DNA, the CDR3 is TGTGCCAGCAGCTTGGCTTCTGGAGTGATTTACATAGAGCAGTTCTTC.

This clone was seen more than once but under ten times. The V and J genes are TRBV29-1 and TRBJ1-1; no reliable D call. Germline V gives CDR1 SQVTM, CDR2 ANQGSEA. The CDR3 covers 13 residues. V was cut by 5 bases and J by 4 bases, with 14 bases left in between. The CDR3, as DNA: TGCAGCGTTTTGACGGGTGCCGGCACTGAAGCTTTCTTT. As protein: CSVLTGAGTEAFF.